This T cell receptor beta chain was identified during a study of T cells after yellow fever vaccination. Study-level background: Some fractions had low cell numbers, and these were prepared with SMART-Seq v4 Ultra Low Input.

Synthesis of TCR cDNA relied on 5'RACE template switching, which attached a universal primer site and UMIs. TCRdb processed the 5' RACE reads anew with MiXCR; each CDR3 protein has one entry. Here the sample spans approximately 450,000 distinct CDR3 sequences, roughly a sixth being singletons. The V end lost 6 bases, the J end lost 2 bases, and 14 bases lay between the germline ends. Germline V lookup: CDR1 MNHEY, CDR2 SVGEGT. There are 15 residues in the CDR3. About this clonotype: What it binds is unknown.

Study-wide points: Secondary responses were weaker yet peaked faster, day 5 versus 15. At 95% to 98% for CD4 and around 91% for CD8, most primary-vaccination clones showed up again after the booster.

Sequenced here: PBMCs, sampled before the yellow fever booster vaccination. V is TRBV6-2 or TRBV6-3 and J is TRBJ1-5, with D perhaps matching TRBD1 (5 bases). This clonotype was obtained from a young man who received the YFV17D yellow fever vaccine. CDR3 in DNA: TGTGCCAGCAGGGCACGTTTGACAGGCAATCAGCCCCAGCATTTT. This sequence encodes CASRARLTGNQPQHF.